The following is a T cell receptor beta chain sequence with its context. Its antigen has not been determined. Per-nucleotide qualities are absent, and no much larger clonotype sits a single base away. Other DNA sequences in the sample encode the same CDR3. This record comes from a study of blood T cell repertoires in COVID-19 (dated by TCRdb to about 2020). With respect to the entire study: Samples from collaborators originated in the United States, Italy and Spain and spanned both the acute and convalescent phases of COVID-19. The prospective study material was composed of cDNA or gDNA derived from T cells, B-cell-depleted T cells, or PBMCs. Deeply sampled blood TCRbeta repertoires from subjects exposed to, actively infected with, or recovered from COVID-19 were included in the dataset. A freely available public database, intended as a resource for researchers studying the immune response to SARS-CoV-2, is where the repertoires were released. The samples were drawn from two sources: the first 160 participants of the ongoing ImmuneRACE study, and some 1,300 subjects contributed by 6 global collaborators. Nearly every sample came with metadata listing a de-identified subject ID, COVID-19 status, age in years and sex. HLA class I and class II types, where available, came from metadata supplied by the sample provider rather than from assay-based typing.

The cysteine opens and the phenylalanine closes a CDR3 of 14 amino acids. This entry keeps only the CDR3 DNA: 42 bases, framed from base 1. Clipping removes 0 bases from V and 7 bases from J, with 3 as the unmatched junction base count. The germline V gene sets CDR1 to SGHRS and CDR2 to YFSETQ. Whole blood was collected in K2EDTA tubes by collaborating institutions according to the institutions' own protocols. For TCRbeta analysis, collaborators shipped samples in one of three forms: frozen whole blood, isolated PBMCs, or DNA extracted from either of those sample types. TCRbeta CDR3 regions were amplified from genomic DNA using the immunoSEQ Assay, a bias-controlled multiplex PCR. Processing in the source paper ran as follows. Nucleated cell counts per sample were estimated from amplification of reference gene primers within the assay. To quantify the absolute abundance of each unique TCRbeta CDR3 rearrangement, sequence reads were collapsed and filtered. For each sample, productive Simpson clonality was calculated as the square root of Simpson's diversity index across productive rearrangements. The table comes from immuneACCESS by way of TCRdb, which keeps in-frame sequences with V and J called. Part of the clones is missing from these tables; in studies checked, under half for an unresolved V gene and the rest for unknown reasons. For V, J and clone size, that table is used; D and trimming come from the DNA. This sample has under 350,000 clones in its table, and roughly 89% of those were observed once. The ten largest account for approximately 4.2% of the sample.

Paper-wide results and their limitations: Clinical and demographic metadata were provided uncurated, with the amount varying by source and participant.

The sequenced sample consisted of peripheral blood. This TCR was sampled from a middle-aged man with acute or convalescent COVID-19. The chain links TRBV5-1 with TRBJ2-1; 8 junctional bases match TRBD1. The CDR3: CASSLGQGRNEQFF. The sequence in DNA is TGCGCCAGCAGCTTGGGACAGGGGAGGAATGAGCAGTTCTTC.